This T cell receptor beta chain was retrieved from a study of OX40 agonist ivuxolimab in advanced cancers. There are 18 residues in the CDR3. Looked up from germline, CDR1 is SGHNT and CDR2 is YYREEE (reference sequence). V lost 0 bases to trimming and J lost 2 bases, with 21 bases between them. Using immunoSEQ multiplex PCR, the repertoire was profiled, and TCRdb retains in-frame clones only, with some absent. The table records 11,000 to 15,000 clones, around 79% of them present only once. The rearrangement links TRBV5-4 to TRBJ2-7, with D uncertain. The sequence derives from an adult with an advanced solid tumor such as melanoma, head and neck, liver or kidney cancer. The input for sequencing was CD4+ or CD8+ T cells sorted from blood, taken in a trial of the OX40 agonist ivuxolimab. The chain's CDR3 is CASSLDFPLGPLPYEQYF. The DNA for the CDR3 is TGTGCCAGCAGCTTGGATTTCCCTCTAGGCCCTCTGCCCTACGAGCAGTACTTC.